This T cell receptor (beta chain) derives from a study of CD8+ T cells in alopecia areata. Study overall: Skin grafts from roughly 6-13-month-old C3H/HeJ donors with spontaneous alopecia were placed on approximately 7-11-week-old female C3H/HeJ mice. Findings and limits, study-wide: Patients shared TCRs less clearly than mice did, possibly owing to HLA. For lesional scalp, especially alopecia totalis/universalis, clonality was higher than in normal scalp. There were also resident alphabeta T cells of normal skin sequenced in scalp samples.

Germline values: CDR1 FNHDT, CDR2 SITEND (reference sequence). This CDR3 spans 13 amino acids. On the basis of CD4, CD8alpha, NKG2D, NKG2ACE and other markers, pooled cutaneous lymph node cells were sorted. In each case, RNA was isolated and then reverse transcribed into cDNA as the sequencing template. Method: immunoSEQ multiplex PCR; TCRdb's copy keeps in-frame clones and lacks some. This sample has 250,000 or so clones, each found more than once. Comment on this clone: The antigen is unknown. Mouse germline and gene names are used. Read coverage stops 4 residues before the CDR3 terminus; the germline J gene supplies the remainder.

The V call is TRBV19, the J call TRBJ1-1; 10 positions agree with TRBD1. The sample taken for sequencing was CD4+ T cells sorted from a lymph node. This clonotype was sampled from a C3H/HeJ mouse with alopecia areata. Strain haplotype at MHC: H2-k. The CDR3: CASSTGQGTEVFF. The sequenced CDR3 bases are TGTGCCAGCAGTACGGGACAGGGGACA.